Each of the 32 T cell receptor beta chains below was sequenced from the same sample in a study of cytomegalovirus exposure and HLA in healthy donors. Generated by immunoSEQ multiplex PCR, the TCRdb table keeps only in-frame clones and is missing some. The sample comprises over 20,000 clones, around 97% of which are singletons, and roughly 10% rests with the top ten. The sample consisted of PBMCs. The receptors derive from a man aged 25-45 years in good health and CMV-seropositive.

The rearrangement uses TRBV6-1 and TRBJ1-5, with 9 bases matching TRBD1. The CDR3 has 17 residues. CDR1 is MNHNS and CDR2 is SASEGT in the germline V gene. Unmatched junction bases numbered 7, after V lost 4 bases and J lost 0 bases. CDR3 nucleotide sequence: TGTGCCAGCAGTGCCGGGACAGGGACACTTAGCAATCAGCCCCAGCATTTT. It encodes CASSAGTGTLSNQPQHF.

CDR3 sequence (DNA): TGTGCCAGCAGCTTAGCGCTGAAGAGAAGGACATCCAATCAGCCCCAGCATTTT. Translated: CASSLALKRRTSNQPQHF. The chain uses TRBV7-6 and TRBJ1-5; D is possibly TRBD1 (5 bases). Trimming stripped 0 bases from V and 3 bases from J, with 18 bases between. Germline V gene data show CDR1 as SGHVS and CDR2 as FNYEAQ. The CDR3 spans 18 residues.

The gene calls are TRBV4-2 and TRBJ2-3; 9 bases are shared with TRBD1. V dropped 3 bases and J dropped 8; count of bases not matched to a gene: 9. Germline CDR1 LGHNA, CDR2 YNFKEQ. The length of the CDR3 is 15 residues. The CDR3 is CASSQDDRGSGTQYF. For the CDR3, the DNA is TGTGCCAGCAGCCAGGACGACAGGGGGAGTGGTACGCAGTATTTT.

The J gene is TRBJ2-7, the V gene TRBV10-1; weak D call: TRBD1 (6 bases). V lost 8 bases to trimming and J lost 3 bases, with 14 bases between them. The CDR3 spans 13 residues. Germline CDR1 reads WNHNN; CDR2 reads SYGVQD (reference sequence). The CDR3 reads CASGGGSNYEQYF. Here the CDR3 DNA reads TGCGCCAGCGGTGGGGGCAGCAACTACGAGCAGTACTTC.

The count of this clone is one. The CDR3: CASSVVAGAGELFF. In DNA form, the CDR3 reads TGTGCCAGCAGCGTAGTAGCAGGGGCCGGGGAGCTGTTTTTT. V gene TRBV9 combines with J gene TRBJ2-2; D is perhaps TRBD1 (6 bases). Germline V lookup: CDR1 SGDLS, CDR2 YYNGEE. The CDR3 covers 14 residues. V shed 0 bases and J shed 6 bases, with 9 bases lying between them. Full variable domain (remainder filled in from reference TRBV9 and TRBJ2-2): DSGVTQTPKHLITATGQRVTLRCSPRSGDLSVYWYQQSLDQGLQFLIQYYNGEERAKGNILERFSAQQFPDLHSELNLSSLELGDSALYFCASSVVAGAGELFFGEGSRLTVL.

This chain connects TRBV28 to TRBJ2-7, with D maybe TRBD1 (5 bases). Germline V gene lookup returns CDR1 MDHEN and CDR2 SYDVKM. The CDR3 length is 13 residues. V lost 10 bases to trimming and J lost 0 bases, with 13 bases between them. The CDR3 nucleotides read TGTGCCACCGTAAGGGGAAGCTCCTACGAGCAGTACTTC. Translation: CATVRGSSYEQYF.

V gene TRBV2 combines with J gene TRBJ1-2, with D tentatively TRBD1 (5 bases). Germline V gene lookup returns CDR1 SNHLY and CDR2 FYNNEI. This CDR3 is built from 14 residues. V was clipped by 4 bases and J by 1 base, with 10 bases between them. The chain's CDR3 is CASSVNQGNYGYTF. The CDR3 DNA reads TGTGCCAGCAGTGTAAACCAGGGTAACTATGGCTACACCTTC.

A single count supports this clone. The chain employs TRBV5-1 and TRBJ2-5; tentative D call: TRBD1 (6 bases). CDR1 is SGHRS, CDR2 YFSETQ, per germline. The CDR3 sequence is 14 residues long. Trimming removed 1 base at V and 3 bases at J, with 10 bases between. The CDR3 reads CASSLRDIKETQYF. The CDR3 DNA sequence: TGCGCCAGCAGCTTGAGGGACATCAAAGAGACCCAGTACTTC.

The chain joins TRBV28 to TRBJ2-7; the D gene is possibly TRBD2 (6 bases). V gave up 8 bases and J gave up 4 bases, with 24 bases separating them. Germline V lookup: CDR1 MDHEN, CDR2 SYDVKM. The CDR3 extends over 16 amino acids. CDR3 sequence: CASLDPSGPSVYEQYF. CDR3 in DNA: TGTGCCAGCCTGGACCCAAGCGGGCCCAGCGTTTACGAGCAGTACTTC.

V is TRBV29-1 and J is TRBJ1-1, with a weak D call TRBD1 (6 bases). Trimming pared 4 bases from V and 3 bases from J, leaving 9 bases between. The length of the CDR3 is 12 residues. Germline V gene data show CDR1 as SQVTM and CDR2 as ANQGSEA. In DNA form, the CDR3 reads TGCAGCGTTGGAACAGGGTACACTGAAGCTTTCTTT. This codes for CSVGTGYTEAFF.

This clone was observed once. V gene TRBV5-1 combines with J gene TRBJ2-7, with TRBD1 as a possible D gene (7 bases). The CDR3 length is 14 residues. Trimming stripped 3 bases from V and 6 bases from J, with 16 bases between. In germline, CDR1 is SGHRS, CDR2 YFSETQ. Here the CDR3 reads CASSWRDSLSEQYF. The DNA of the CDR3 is TGCGCCAGCAGCTGGAGGGACAGCTTAAGCGAGCAGTACTTC.

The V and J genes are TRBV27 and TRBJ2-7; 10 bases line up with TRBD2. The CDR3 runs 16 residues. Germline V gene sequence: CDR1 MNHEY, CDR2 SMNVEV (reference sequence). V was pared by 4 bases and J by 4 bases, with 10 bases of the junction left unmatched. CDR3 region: CASSSVLAGESYEQYF. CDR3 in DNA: TGTGCCAGCAGTTCGGTTCTAGCGGGAGAGAGTTACGAGCAGTACTTC.

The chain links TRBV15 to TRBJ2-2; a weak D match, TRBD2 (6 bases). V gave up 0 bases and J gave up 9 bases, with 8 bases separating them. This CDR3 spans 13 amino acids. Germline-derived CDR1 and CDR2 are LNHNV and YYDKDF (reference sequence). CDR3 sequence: CATSRELARELFF. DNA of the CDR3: TGTGCCACCAGCAGAGAACTAGCCCGGGAGCTGTTTTTT.

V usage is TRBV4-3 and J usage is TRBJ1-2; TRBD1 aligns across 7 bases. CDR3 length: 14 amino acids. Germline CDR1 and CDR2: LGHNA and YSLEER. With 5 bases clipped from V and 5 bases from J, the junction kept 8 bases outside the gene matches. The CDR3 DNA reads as TGCGCCAGCAGCTTCACCGGGACAGCGTATGGCTACACCTTC. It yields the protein CASSFTGTAYGYTF.

The CDR3 loop is CASSYGGGNTEAFF. CDR3 in DNA: TGCGCCAGCAGCTATGGGGGAGGGAACACTGAAGCTTTCTTT. The chain has TRBV5-1 and TRBJ1-1, with D perhaps matching TRBD1 (5 bases). The length of the CDR3 is 14 residues. CDR1 is SGHRS, CDR2 YFSETQ, per germline. V dropped 3 bases and J dropped 1 base, with 10 bases sitting between them. The full variable domain, rest sourced from reference TRBV5-1 and TRBJ1-1, is KAGVTQTPRYLIKTRGQQVTLSCSPISGHRSVSWYQQTPGQGLQFLFEYFSETQRNKGNFPGRFSGRQFSNSRSEMNVSTLELGDSALYLCASSYGGGNTEAFFGQGTRLTVV.

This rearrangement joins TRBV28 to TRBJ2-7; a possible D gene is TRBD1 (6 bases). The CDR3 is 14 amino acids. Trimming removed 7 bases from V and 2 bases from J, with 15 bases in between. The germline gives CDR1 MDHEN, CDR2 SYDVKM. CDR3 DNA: TGTGCCAGCACCTTACAGGGACCCACCTACGAGCAGTACTTC. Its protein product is CASTLQGPTYEQYF.

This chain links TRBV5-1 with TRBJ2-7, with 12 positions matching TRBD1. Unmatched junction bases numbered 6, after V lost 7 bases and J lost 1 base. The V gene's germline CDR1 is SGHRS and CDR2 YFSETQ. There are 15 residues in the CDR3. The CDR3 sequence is CASGTGGRQSYEQYF. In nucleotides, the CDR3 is TGCGCCAGCGGGACAGGGGGCAGGCAATCCTACGAGCAGTACTTC.

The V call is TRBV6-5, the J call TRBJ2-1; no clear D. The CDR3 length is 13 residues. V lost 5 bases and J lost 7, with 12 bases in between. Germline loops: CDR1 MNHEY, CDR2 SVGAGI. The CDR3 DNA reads TGTGCCAGCAGTCTAGATTTTAGGAATGAGCAGTTCTTC. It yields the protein CASSLDFRNEQFF.

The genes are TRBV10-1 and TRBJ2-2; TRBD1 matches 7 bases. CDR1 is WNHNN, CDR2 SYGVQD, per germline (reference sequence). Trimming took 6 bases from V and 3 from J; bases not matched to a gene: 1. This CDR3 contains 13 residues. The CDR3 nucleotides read TGCGCCAGCAGGCAGGGGGACACCGGGGAGCTGTTTTTT. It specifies CASRQGDTGELFF.

The CDR3: CASRDENGNGYTF. Here the CDR3 DNA reads TGTGCCAGCAGGGACGAGAACGGGAATGGCTACACCTTC. V gene TRBV2 combines with J gene TRBJ1-2; no clear D. V was cut by 6 bases and J by 6 bases, with 14 bases left in between. The germline V gene encodes CDR1 SNHLY and CDR2 FYNNEI. The CDR3 length is 13 residues.

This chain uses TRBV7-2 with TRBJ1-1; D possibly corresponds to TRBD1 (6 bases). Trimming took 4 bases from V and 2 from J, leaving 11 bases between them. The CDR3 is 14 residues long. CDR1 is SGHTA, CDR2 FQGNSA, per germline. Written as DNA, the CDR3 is TGTGCCAGCAGCTATCGGACAGCTAACACTGAAGCTTTCTTT. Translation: CASSYRTANTEAFF. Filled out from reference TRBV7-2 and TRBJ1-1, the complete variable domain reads GAGVSQSPSNKVTEKGKDVELRCDPISGHTALYWYRQSLGQGLEFLIYFQGNSAPDKSGLPSDRFSAERTGGSVSTLTIQRTQQEDSAVYLCASSYRTANTEAFFGQGTRLTVV.

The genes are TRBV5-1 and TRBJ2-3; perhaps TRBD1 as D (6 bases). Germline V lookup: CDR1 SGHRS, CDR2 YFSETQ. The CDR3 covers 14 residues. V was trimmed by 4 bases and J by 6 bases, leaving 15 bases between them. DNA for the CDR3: TGCGCCAGCAGCCAACTCCAGAGGGGGGATACGCAGTATTTT. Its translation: CASSQLQRGDTQYF.

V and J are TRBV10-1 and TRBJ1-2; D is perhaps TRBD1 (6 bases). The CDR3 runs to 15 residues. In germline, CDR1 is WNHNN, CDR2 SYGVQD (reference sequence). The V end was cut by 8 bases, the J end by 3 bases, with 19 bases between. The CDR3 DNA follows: TGCGCCAGCCTTAGTCGGGAGGGGGGCCACTATGGCTACACCTTC. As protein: CASLSREGGHYGYTF.

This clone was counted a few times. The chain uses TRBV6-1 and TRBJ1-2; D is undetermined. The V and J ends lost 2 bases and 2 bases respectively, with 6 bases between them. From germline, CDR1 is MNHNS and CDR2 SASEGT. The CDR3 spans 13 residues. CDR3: CASSESGNYGYTF. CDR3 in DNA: TGTGCCAGCAGTGAATCGGGGAACTATGGCTACACCTTC.

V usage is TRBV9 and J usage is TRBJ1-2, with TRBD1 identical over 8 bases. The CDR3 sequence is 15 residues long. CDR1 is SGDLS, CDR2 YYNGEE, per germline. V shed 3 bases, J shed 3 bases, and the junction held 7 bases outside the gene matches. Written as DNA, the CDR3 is TGTGCCAGCAGCGGGACAGGGAGTTTCCACTATGGCTACACCTTC. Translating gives CASSGTGSFHYGYTF.

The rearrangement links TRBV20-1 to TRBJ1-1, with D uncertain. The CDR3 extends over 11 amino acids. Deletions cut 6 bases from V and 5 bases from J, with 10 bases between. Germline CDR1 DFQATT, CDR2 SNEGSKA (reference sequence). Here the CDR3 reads CSAPGVTEAFF. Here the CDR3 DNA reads TGCAGTGCGCCCGGGGTAACTGAAGCTTTCTTT.

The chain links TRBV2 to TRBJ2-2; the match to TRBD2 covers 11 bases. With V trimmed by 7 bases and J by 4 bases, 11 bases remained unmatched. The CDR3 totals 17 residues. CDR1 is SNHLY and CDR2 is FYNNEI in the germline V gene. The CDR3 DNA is TGTGCCAGCACTAAATCGAAGACTAGCGGGATCACCGGGGAGCTGTTTTTT. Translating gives CASTKSKTSGITGELFF. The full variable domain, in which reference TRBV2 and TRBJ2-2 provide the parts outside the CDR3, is EPEVTQTPSHQVTQMGQEVILRCVPISNHLYFYWYRQILGQKVEFLVSFYNNEISEKSEIFDDQFSVERPDGSNFTLKIRSTKLEDSAMYFCASTKSKTSGITGELFFGEGSRLTVL.

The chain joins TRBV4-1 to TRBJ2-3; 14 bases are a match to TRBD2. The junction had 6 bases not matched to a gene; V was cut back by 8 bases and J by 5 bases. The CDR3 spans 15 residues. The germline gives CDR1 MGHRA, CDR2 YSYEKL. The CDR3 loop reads CASGGTSGRGDTQYF. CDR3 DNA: TGCGCCAGCGGTGGGACTAGCGGGAGAGGAGATACGCAGTATTTT.

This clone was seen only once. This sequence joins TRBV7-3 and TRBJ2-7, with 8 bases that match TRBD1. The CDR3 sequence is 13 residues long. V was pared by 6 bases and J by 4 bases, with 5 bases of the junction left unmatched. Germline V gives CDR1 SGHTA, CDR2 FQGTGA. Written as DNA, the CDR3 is TGTGCCAGCAGTCGGGACAGGTGGTACGAGCAGTACTTC. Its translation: CASSRDRWYEQYF.

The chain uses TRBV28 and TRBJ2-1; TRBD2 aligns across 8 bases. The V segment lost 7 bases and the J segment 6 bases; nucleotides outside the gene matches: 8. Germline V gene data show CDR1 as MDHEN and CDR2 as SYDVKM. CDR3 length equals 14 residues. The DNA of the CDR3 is TGTGCCAGCACGTCAAGCGGGAGTGGCAATGAGCAGTTCTTC. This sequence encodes CASTSSGSGNEQFF.

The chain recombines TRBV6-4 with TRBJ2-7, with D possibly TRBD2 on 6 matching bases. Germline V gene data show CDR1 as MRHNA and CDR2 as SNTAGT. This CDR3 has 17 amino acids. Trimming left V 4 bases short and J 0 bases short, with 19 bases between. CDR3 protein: CASSGLRLRGFSYEQYF. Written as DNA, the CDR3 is TGTGCCAGCAGTGGCCTAAGGTTGCGGGGATTCTCCTACGAGCAGTACTTC.

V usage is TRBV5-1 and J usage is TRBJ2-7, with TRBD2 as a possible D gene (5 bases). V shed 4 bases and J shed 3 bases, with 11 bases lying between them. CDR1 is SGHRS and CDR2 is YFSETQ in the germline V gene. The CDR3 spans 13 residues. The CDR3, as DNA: TGCGCCAGCAGCACGGACTTCATCTACGAGCAGTACTTC. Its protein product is CASSTDFIYEQYF.